The 25 T cell receptor beta chains listed next were all sequenced from one sample in a study of early T cells in non-severe SARS-CoV-2 infection (dated by TCRdb to the early 2020s). The library was generated by 5' RACE. Sequencing relied on a NextSeq 500. TCRdb passed the public sequencing reads through fastp at Q25 and MiXCR, retaining productive beta sequences. Every entry covers one CDR3 protein and lists the most common genes and DNA from its rows. The sample table lists some 41,000 distinct CDR3 sequences, 5% to 6.5% of them with a count of one. The top ten clonotypes cover about a quarter of the sample. Sequences were obtained from whole blood. These receptors were collected from an adult who was a healthcare worker with PCR-confirmed SARS-CoV-2 infection or an uninfected control (not recorded which).

This clonotype was seen at least ten times. This chain uses TRBV7-6 with TRBJ1-1; 8 bases fit TRBD1. CDR1 SGHVS and CDR2 FNYEAQ come from the germline V gene. The V and J ends lost 1 base and 11 bases, in that order; junction bases with no gene match: 9. This CDR3 is built from 14 residues. Here the CDR3 DNA reads TGTGCCAGCAGCTTAGTTCCAGGGGGCGAGGGCGCTTTCTTT. Its translation is CASSLVPGGEGAFF.

This clonotype was seen ten or more times. The chain has TRBV12-3 or TRBV12-4 and TRBJ2-7; 10 bases align to TRBD1. With 7 bases clipped from V and 7 bases from J, the junction kept 13 bases outside the gene matches. The CDR3 length is 15 residues. The CDR3 DNA sequence: TGTGCCAGCACCCAGAGCGGGACAGGGGAGTTGGAGCAGTACTTC. Residues: CASTQSGTGELEQYF.

This clonotype was picked up many times. J is TRBJ2-1 and V is TRBV6-2 or TRBV6-3; maybe TRBD1 (5 bases). Trimming took off 2 bases at V and 12 bases at J, with 11 bases between the two ends. The germline gives CDR1 MNHEY, CDR2 SVGEGT. The CDR3 contains 12 residues. This CDR3 is CASSYRWTRQFF. CDR3 DNA: TGTGCCAGCAGTTACCGATGGACAAGGCAGTTCTTC.

This chain links TRBV12-3 or TRBV12-4 with TRBJ2-7, with 9 bases matching TRBD1. V shed 1 base and J 6 bases; nucleotides not matched to a gene: 7. The CDR3 contains 15 residues. The DNA of the CDR3 is TGTGCCAGCAGTTTAGGAGGAACAGGGGGCGCCGAGCAGTACTTC. This codes for CASSLGGTGGAEQYF.

This clonotype turned up a few times. The junction shows a germline mismatch at one end, possibly a read error. J is TRBJ2-1 and V is TRBV12-5; 7 bases map to TRBD1. The CDR3 consists of 12 residues. Germline CDR1 and CDR2: LGHNT and FRNRAP. Here the CDR3 DNA reads TGTGCTAGTGGTTTGGGTGACAGGGTCTCGGCCTTC. This gives the protein CASGLGDRVSAF.

The V call is TRBV9, the J call TRBJ2-1; 15 bases are shared with TRBD2. Germline-derived CDR1 and CDR2 are SGDLS and YYNGEE. The junction had 6 bases not matched to a gene; V was cut back by 3 bases and J by 8 bases. The CDR3 runs to 16 residues. CDR3 loop: CASSAGLAGGQDEQFF. The CDR3 DNA reads TGTGCCAGCAGCGCCGGACTAGCGGGGGGGCAAGATGAGCAGTTCTTC.

This clonotype was picked up many times. The rearrangement links TRBV9 to TRBJ2-3; D may match TRBD1 or TRBD2 (5 bases each). Germline CDR1 is SGDLS and CDR2 is YYNGEE. This CDR3 spans 15 amino acids. V was clipped by 3 bases and J by 2 bases, with 13 bases between them. CDR3 residues: CASSASGAYTDTQYF. CDR3 nucleotide sequence: TGTGCCAGCAGCGCCTCCGGGGCCTACACAGATACGCAGTATTTT.

This clonotype was found many times. The chain joins TRBV20-1 to TRBJ1-1; TRBD1 matches at 11 bases. V was clipped by 0 bases and J by 7 bases; unmatched bases: 4. CDR3 length: 14 residues. CDR1 and CDR2 from the germline V gene are DFQATT and SNEGSKA (reference sequence). CDR3 region: CSARELGQGGEAFF. DNA for the CDR3: TGCAGTGCTAGAGAATTGGGACAGGGGGGTGAAGCTTTCTTT.

The chain links TRBV7-9 to TRBJ2-2; 13 nucleotides match TRBD2. Germline V CDR1 and CDR2: SEHNR, FQNEAQ (reference sequence). The CDR3 runs 14 residues. V was pared by 10 bases and J by 5 bases, with 4 bases of the junction left unmatched. CDR3 loop: CATAGLAGTGELFF. CDR3 DNA sequence: TGTGCCACTGCGGGACTAGCGGGAACCGGGGAGCTGTTTTTT.

This chain links TRBV12-3 or TRBV12-4 with TRBJ2-2, with 10 positions matching TRBD1. After removal of 6 bases from V and 6 bases from J, the junction contained 13 bases not matched to a gene. CDR3 length: 17 residues. CDR3 nucleotide sequence: TGTGCCAGCAGGGACTACTCCTTGGGACAGGGGCCCGGGGAGCTGTTTTTT. It yields the protein CASRDYSLGQGPGELFF.

This clonotype was observed many times. This chain uses TRBV19 with TRBJ2-1; TRBD2 matches 14 bases. V shed 4 bases and J 3 bases; nucleotides not matched to a gene: 8. Germline CDR1 is LNHDA and CDR2 is SQIVND (reference sequence). The CDR3 loop spans 18 amino acids. CDR3 coding DNA: TGTGCCAGTAGTAAAAGCGGGACTAGCGGGAGTCACTACAATGAGCAGTTCTTC. Protein product: CASSKSGTSGSHYNEQFF. Looking up the rest from reference TRBV19 and TRBJ2-1 gives the full variable domain: DGGITQSPKYLFRKEGQNVTLSCEQNLNHDAMYWYRQDPGQGLRLIYYSQIVNDFQKGDIAEGYSVSREKKESFPLTVTSAQKNPTAFYLCASSKSGTSGSHYNEQFFGPGTRLTVL.

The sample holds many counts of this clonotype. This chain links TRBV2 with TRBJ2-7, with a tentative D call TRBD1 (6 bases). V was clipped by 4 bases and J by 0 bases, with 13 bases between them. Germline V gene sequence: CDR1 SNHLY, CDR2 FYNNEI. The CDR3 runs 15 residues. CDR3 protein: CASSGGGLLSYEQYF. CDR3 nucleotides: TGTGCCAGCAGTGGAGGGGGTCTACTCTCCTACGAGCAGTACTTC.

This clonotype turned up a few times. The gene calls are TRBV29-1 and TRBJ2-3; TRBD1 matches 11 bases. The CDR3 length is 13 residues. Germline values: CDR1 SQVTM, CDR2 ANQGSEA. Unmatched junction bases numbered 8, after V lost 7 bases and J lost 8 bases. CDR3 coding DNA: TGCAGCGCAGAGTGGGGACAGGGGGGTACGCAGTATTTT. Translation gives CSAEWGQGGTQYF.

This clonotype was recorded many times. Its ends do not fully match the called genes, so a read error is possible. J is TRBJ2-6 and V is TRBV6-6; TRBD1 matches at 11 bases. CDR1 and CDR2 from the germline V gene are MNHNY and SVGAGI (reference sequence). The CDR3 runs 17 residues. The CDR3 sequence: CASSYPDRGLGANVLTF. The CDR3 coding sequence is TGTGCCAGCAGTTACCCGGACAGGGGGCTTGGGGCCAACGTCCTGACTTTT.

The chain recombines TRBV20-1 with TRBJ1-2; D unclear. V lost 0 bases and J 0 bases, leaving 8 bases between the germline ends. This CDR3 has 14 amino acids. The germline gives CDR1 DFQATT, CDR2 SNEGSKA (reference sequence). The CDR3 loop reads CSARDLRANYGYTF. The DNA for the CDR3 is TGCAGTGCTAGAGATCTTAGAGCTAACTATGGCTACACCTTC.

This clonotype was counted many times. The V and J genes are TRBV10-3 and TRBJ2-1; 9 bases align to TRBD2. V lost 7 bases and J lost 0; bases outside the gene matches: 13. The V gene's germline CDR1 is ENHRY and CDR2 SYGVKD. CDR3 length: 18 residues. Written as DNA, the CDR3 is TGTGCCATCAAAGGGGCTAGCGGGGTCAAGACCTCCTACAATGAGCAGTTCTTC. Its protein product is CAIKGASGVKTSYNEQFF.

The chain employs TRBV28 and TRBJ2-5; 10 nucleotides agree with TRBD2. The trim removed 5 bases at V and 2 bases at J, leaving 5 bases unmatched. The CDR3 loop spans 15 amino acids. CDR1 is MDHEN and CDR2 is SYDVKM in the germline V gene. The CDR3: CASSRRTSGQETQYF. The CDR3 bases are TGTGCCAGCAGTCGGCGGACTAGCGGACAAGAGACCCAGTACTTC.

This clonotype showed up just a few times. The chain is built from TRBV6-6 and TRBJ1-5; D is possibly TRBD1 (6 bases). Trimming cost V 7 bases and J 7 bases, with 14 bases left between them. Germline CDR1 reads MNHNY; CDR2 reads SVGAGI (reference sequence). This CDR3 is 13 amino acids long. CDR3 protein: CASNLQGWQPQHF. CDR3 DNA: TGTGCCAGCAATCTACAGGGTTGGCAGCCCCAGCATTTT.

This clonotype was counted at least ten times. The rearrangement links TRBV7-9 to TRBJ2-3; D assignment may be TRBD1 or TRBD2 (6 bases each). Germline assignment: CDR1 SEHNR and CDR2 FQNEAQ (reference sequence). CDR3 length: 16 amino acids. The germline V and J ends were trimmed by 4 bases and 0 bases, with 14 bases remaining between them. CDR3 in amino acids: CASSSHGGLSTDTQYF. DNA for the CDR3: TGTGCCAGCAGCTCCCACGGGGGCCTAAGCACAGATACGCAGTATTTT.

This clonotype was counted many times. The gene calls are TRBV24-1 and TRBJ2-3; TRBD2 aligns across 8 bases. CDR3 length: 15 residues. CDR1 and CDR2 from the germline V gene are KGHDR and SFDVKD. V lost 5 bases, J lost 6 bases, and 9 bases stayed unmatched. Here the CDR3 reads CATSVRSGTRDTQYF. The CDR3 nucleotides read TGTGCCACCAGTGTGCGGTCCGGGACTAGGGATACGCAGTATTTT.

This clonotype was observed a few times. This chain joins TRBV20-1 and TRBJ2-1, with 7 bases fitting TRBD1. Trimming at V came to 6 bases and at J to 1 base, leaving 9 bases not matched to a gene. The CDR3 runs to 15 residues. Per the germline V gene, CDR1 is DFQATT and CDR2 is SNEGSKA (reference sequence). The CDR3 DNA reads TGCAGTGCGGGGTCCGGGACAGTTTCCTACAATGAGCAGTTCTTC. Translated: CSAGSGTVSYNEQFF.

This clonotype occurred many times. The J gene is TRBJ2-1, the V gene TRBV12-3 or TRBV12-4; TRBD2 matches at 14 bases. V shed 4 bases, J shed 1 base, and the junction held 6 bases outside the gene matches. The CDR3 runs to 18 residues. This chain's CDR3 is CASSSTSGRARSYNEQFF. CDR3 DNA: TGTGCCAGCAGTTCGACTAGCGGGAGGGCAAGATCCTACAATGAGCAGTTCTTC.

The chain has TRBV6-6 and TRBJ2-3; no clear D. V lost 5 bases, J lost 3 bases, and 12 bases lay in between. The length of the CDR3 is 14 residues. Germline V gene data show CDR1 as MNHNY and CDR2 as SVGAGI (reference sequence). CDR3 nucleotides: TGTGCCAGCAGTCCTAGGGCGGCTACAGATACGCAGTATTTT. Its protein product is CASSPRAATDTQYF.

The rearrangement joins TRBV11-2 to TRBJ2-1; the match to TRBD2 covers 7 bases. V gave up 5 bases and J gave up 4 bases; unmatched junction bases: 5. This CDR3 comprises 14 residues. Looked up from germline, CDR1 is SGHAT and CDR2 is FQNNGV. CDR3 in amino acids: CASSPGGFYNEQFF. CDR3 DNA sequence: TGTGCCAGCAGCCCGGGGGGATTTTACAATGAGCAGTTCTTC. Full variable domain (remainder filled in from reference TRBV11-2 and TRBJ2-1): EAGVAQSPRYKIIEKRQSVAFWCNPISGHATLYWYQQILGQGPKLLIQFQNNGVVDDSQLPKDRFSAERLKGVDSTLKIQPAKLEDSAVYLCASSPGGFYNEQFFGPGTRLTVL.

This clonotype has only a few counts. This chain connects TRBV20-1 to TRBJ1-5; TRBD1 matches 7 bases. Germline V gene data show CDR1 as DFQATT and CDR2 as SNEGSKA (reference sequence). This CDR3 has 13 residues. V lost 5 bases and J lost 7; bases outside the gene matches: 8. DNA of the CDR3: TGCAGTGCTCGTAACAGGGGAGACCAGCCCCAGCATTTT. Amino acid sequence: CSARNRGDQPQHF.